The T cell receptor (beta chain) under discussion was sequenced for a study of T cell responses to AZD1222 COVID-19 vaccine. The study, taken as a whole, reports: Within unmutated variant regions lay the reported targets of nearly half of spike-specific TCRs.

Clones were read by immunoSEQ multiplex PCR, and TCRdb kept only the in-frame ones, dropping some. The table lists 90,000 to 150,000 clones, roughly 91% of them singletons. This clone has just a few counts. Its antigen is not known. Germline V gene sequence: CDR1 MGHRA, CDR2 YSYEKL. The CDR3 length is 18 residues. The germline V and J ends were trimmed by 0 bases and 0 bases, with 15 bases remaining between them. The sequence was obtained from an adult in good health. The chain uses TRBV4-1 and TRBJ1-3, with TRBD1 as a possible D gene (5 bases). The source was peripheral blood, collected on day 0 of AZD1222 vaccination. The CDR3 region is CASSQEDQTASSGNTIYF. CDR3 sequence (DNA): TGCGCCAGCAGCCAAGAGGATCAGACAGCGAGCTCTGGAAACACCATATATTTT.